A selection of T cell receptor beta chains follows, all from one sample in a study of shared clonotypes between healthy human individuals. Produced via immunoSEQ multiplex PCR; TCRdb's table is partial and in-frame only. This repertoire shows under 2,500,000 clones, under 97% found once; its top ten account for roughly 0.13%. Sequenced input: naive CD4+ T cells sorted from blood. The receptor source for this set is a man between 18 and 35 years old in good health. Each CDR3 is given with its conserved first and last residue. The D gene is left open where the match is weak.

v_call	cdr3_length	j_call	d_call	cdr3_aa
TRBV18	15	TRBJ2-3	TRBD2	CASSRPSGSTDTQYF
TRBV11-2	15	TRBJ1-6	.	CASSLEGTFNSPLHF
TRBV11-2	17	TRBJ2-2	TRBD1	CASSSRMGQANTGELFF
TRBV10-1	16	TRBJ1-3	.	CASSGSEPGPRNTIYF
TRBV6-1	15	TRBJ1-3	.	CASSDAAYSGNTIYF
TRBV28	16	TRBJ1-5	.	CASSPLPEAGDQPQHF
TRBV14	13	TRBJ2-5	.	CASSQSMSETQYF
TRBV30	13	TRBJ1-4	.	CAWNRQFNEKLFF
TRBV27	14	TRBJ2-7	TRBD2	CASGSPGLASEQYF
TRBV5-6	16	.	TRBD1	CASSLLGQGGAYEQYF
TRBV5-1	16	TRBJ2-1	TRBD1	CASSRTGESSYNEQFF
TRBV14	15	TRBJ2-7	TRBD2	CASSQDPLAGQEQYF
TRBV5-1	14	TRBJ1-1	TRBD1	CASSVGQVNTEAFF
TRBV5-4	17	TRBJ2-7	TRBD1	CASSPRQGAFSFYEQYF
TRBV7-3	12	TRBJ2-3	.	CASSFRQDTQYF
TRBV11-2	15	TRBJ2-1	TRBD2	CASSLGLGGPNEQFF
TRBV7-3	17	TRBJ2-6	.	CASSLKGDQSGANVLTF
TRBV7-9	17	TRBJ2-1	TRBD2	CASSRSRVLAGVDEQFF
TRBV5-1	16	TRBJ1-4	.	CASSYGSGATNEKLFF
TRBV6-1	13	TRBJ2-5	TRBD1	CASSWGQRETQYF
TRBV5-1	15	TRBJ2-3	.	CASSFPVGRTDTQYF
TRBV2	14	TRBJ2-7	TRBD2	CACGTSPQAYEQYF
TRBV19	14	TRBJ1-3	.	CASSHIALRYTIYF
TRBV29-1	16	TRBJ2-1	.	CSVQGQSGSSYNEQFF
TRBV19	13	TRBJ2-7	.	CAIYRDPGYEQYF
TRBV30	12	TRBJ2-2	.	CAWSPGSGELFF
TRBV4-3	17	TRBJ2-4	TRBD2	CASSQDWSGAGRDIQYF
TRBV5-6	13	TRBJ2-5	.	CASSFQGGETQYF
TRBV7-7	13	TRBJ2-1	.	CASSPLGINEQFF
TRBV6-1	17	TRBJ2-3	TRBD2	CASSAGTSVPSTDTQYF
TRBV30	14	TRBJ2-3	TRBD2	CAWKEAGGSDTQYF
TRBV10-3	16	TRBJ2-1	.	CAISESGGTMGSEQFF
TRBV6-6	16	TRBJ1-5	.	CASSYDGRLGNQPQHF
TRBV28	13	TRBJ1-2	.	CASSSPRGAGYTF
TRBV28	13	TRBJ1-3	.	CASSLAGENTIYF
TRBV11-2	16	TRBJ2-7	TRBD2	CASSSWGTSGAYEQYF
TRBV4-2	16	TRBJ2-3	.	CASSRLVVTDTDTQYF
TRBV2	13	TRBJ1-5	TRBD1	CASRGGMVQPQHF
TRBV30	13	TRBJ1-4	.	CAVTPGNNEKLFF
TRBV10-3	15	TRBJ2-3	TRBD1	CAISGLDRQIDTQYF
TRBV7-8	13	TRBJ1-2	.	CASSLVRGRGYTF
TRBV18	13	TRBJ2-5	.	CASSPGEPGTQYF
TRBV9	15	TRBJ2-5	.	CASSAGWARQETQYF
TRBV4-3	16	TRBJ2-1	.	CASSRNPSGEYNEQFF
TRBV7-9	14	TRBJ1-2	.	CASSWGTGTIGYTF
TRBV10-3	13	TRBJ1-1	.	CAIRIDRNTEAFF
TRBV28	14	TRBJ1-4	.	CASSLPGFNEKLFF
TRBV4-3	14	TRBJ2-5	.	CASSQGSRGGTQYF
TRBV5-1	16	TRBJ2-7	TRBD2	CASSPEGAGGSYEQYF
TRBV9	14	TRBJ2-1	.	CASSVAWGGGEQFF
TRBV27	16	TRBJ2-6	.	CASTFTGKAGANVLTF
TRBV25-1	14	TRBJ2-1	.	CASSALWVAKEQFF
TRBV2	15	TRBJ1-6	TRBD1	CASSEGAKNNSPLHF
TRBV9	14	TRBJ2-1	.	CASSLERQYQEQFF